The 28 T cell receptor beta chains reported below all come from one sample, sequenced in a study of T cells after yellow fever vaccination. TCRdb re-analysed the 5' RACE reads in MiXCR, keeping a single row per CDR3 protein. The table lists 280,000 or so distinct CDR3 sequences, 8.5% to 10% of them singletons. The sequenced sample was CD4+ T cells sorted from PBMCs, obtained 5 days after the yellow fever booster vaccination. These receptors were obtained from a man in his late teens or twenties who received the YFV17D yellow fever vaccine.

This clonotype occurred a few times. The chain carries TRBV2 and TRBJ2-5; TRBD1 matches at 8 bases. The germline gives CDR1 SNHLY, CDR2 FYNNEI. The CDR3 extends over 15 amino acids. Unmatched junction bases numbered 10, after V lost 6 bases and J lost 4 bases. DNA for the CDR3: TGTGCCAGCAGCGCCGGGACAGGTCGAGGAGAGACCCAGTACTTC. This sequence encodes CASSAGTGRGETQYF.

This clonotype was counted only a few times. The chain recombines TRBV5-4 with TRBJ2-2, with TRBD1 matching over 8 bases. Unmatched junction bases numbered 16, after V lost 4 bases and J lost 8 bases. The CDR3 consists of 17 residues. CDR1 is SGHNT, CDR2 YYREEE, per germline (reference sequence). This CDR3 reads CASSNTGGRGREGELFF. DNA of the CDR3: TGTGCCAGCAGCAATACTGGGGGCAGGGGGCGCGAAGGGGAGCTGTTTTTT.

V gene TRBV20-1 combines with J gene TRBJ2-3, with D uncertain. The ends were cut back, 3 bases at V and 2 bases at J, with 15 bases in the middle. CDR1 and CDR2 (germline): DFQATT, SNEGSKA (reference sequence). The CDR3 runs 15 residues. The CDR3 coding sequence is TGCAGTGCTAGCCGCCCGACGAGCGACACAGATACGCAGTATTTT. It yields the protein CSASRPTSDTDTQYF.

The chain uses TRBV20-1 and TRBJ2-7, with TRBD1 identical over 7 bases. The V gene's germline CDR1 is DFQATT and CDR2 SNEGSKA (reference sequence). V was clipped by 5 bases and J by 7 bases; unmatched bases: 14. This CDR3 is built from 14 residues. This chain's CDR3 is CSALDKTGNIEQYV. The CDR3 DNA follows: TGCAGTGCTCTCGACAAGACAGGGAATATAGAGCAGTACGTC.

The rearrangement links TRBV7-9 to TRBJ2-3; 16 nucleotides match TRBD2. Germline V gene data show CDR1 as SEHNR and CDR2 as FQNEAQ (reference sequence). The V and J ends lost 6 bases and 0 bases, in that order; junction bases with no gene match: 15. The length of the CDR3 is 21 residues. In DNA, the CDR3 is TGTGCCAGCAGACGTCGACCGGGACTAGCGGGGGGGCCGGTTAGCACAGATACGCAGTATTTT. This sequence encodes CASRRRPGLAGGPVSTDTQYF.

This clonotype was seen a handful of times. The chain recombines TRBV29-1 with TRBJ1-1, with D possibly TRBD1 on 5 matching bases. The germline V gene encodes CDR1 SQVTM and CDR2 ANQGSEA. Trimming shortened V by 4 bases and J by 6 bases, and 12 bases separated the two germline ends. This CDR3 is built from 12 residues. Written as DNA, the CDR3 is TGCAGCGTTGCCCAGGGATTCCCTGAAGCTTTCTTT. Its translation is CSVAQGFPEAFF.

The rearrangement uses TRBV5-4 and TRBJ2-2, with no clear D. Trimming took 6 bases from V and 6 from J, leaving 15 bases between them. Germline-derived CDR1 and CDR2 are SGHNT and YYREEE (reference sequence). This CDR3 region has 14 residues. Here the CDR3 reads CASNIDGRAGELFF. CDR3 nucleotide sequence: TGTGCCAGCAACATCGACGGTAGGGCCGGGGAGCTGTTTTTT.

The CDR3 loop reads CASGSTPTAFNYGYTF. The CDR3 DNA follows: TGTGCTAGTGGTTCCACTCCGACAGCCTTCAACTATGGCTACACCTTC. The chain has TRBV12-5 and TRBJ1-2; perhaps TRBD1 as D (5 bases). The ends were cut back, 4 bases at V and 2 bases at J, with 17 bases in the middle. The CDR3 consists of 16 residues. Per germline, CDR1 LGHNT and CDR2 FRNRAP.

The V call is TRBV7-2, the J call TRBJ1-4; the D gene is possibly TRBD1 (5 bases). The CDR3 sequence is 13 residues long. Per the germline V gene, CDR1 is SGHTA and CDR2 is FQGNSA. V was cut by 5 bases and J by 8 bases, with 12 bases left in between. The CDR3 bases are TGTGCCAGCAGCGTGACCGGGACGGAAAAACTGTTTTTT. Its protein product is CASSVTGTEKLFF.

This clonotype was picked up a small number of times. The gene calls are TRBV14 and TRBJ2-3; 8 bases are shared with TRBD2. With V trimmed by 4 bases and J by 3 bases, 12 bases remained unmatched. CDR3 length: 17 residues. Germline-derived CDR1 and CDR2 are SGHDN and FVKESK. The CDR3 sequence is CASSPSPGGRRTDTQYF. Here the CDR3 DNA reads TGTGCCAGCAGCCCCTCCCCGGGGGGGAGGAGAACAGATACGCAGTATTTT.

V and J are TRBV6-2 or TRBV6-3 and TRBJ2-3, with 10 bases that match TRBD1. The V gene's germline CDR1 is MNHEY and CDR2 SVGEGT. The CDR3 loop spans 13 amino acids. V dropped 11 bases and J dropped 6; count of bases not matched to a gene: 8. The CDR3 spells CAVARQGADTQYF. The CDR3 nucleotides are TGTGCCGTAGCCAGACAGGGGGCTGATACGCAGTATTTT.

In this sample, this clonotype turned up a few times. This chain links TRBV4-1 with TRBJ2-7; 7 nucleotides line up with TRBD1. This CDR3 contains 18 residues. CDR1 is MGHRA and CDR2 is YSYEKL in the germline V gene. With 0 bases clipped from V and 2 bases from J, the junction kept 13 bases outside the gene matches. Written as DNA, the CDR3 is TGCGCCAGCAGCCAAGATTGGGGCGCGACAGGGATCCCCTACGAGCAGTACTTC. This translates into CASSQDWGATGIPYEQYF.

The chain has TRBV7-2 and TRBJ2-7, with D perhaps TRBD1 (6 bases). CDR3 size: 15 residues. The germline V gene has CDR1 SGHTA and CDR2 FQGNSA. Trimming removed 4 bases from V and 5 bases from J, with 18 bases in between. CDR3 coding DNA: TGTGCCAGCAGCTCCGAAGACAGGCCCACTGACGAGCAGTACTTC. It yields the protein CASSSEDRPTDEQYF. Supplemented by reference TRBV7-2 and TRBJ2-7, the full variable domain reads GAGVSQSPSNKVTEKGKDVELRCDPISGHTALYWYRQSLGQGLEFLIYFQGNSAPDKSGLPSDRFSAERTGGSVSTLTIQRTQQEDSAVYLCASSSEDRPTDEQYFGPGTRLTVT.

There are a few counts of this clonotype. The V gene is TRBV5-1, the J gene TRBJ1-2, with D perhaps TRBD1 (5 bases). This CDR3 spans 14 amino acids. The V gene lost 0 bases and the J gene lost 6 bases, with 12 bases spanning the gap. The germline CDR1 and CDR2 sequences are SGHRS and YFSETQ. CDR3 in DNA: TGCGCCAGCAGCTTGGATGACATCAGGGATGGCTACACCTTC. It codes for CASSLDDIRDGYTF.

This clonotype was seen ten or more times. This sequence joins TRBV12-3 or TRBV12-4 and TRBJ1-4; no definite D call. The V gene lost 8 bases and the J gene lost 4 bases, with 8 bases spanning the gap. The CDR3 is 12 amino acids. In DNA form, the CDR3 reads TGTGCCAGCTTGCGGGGTAATGAAAAACTGTTTTTT. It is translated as CASLRGNEKLFF.

This CDR3 reads CASSPARQDRAQYF. In DNA form, the CDR3 reads TGTGCCAGCTCACCAGCGAGACAGGATAGAGCCCAGTACTTC. The chain recombines TRBV18 with TRBJ2-5; possible D gene TRBD1, 6 bases. Trimming stripped 2 bases from V and 9 bases from J, with 16 bases between. The CDR3 is 14 residues long. Looked up from germline, CDR1 is KGHSH and CDR2 is LQKENI.

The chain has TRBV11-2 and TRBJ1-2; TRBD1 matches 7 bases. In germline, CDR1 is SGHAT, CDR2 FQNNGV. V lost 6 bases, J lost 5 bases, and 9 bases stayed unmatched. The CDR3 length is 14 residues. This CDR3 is CASSRTGPTYGYTF. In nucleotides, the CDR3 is TGTGCCAGCAGTAGGACAGGACCAACTTATGGCTACACCTTC.

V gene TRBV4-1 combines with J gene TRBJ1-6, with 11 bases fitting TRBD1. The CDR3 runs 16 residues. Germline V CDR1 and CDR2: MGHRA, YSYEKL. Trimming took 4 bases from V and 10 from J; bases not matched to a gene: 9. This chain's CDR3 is CASSPYPGQGESPLHF. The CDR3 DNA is TGCGCCAGCAGCCCTTATCCGGGACAGGGGGAATCACCCCTCCACTTT.

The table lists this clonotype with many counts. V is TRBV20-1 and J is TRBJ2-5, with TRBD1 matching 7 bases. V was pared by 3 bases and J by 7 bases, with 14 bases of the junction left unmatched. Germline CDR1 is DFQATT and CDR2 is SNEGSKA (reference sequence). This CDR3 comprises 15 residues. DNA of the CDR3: TGCAGTGCTAGTTCCGCCCCAGGGGGATTAGGGACCCAGTACTTC. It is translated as CSASSAPGGLGTQYF.

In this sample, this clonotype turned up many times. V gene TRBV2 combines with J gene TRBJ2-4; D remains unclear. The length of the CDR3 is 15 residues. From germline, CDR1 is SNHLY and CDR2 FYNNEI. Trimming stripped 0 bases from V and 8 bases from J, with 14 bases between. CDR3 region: CASSEARKGADIQYF. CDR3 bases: TGTGCCAGCAGTGAAGCTCGCAAGGGTGCGGACATTCAGTACTTC.

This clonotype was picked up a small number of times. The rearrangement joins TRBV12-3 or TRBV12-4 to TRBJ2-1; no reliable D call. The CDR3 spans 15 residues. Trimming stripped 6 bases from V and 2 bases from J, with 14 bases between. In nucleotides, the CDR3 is TGTGCCAGCAGCCGCTTAACGGGCACCTACAATGAGCAGTTCTTC. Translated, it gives CASSRLTGTYNEQFF.

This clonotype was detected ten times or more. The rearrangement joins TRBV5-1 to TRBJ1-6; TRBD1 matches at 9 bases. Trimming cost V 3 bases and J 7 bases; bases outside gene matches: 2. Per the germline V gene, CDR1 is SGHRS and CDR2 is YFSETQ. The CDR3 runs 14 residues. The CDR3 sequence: CASSSDRGNSPLHF. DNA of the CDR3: TGCGCCAGCAGCTCGGACAGGGGAAATTCACCCCTCCACTTT.

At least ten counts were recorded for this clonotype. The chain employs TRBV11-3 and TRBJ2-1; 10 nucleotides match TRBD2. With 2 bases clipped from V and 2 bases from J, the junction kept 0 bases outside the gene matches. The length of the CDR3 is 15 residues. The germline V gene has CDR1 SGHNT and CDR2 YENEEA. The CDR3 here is CASSLTSGAYNEQFF. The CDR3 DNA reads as TGTGCCAGCAGCTTAACTAGCGGGGCCTACAATGAGCAGTTCTTC.

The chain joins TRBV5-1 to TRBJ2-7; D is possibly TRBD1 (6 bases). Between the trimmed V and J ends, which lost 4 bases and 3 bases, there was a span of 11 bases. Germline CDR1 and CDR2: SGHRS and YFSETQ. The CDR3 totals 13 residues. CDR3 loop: CASSADSSYEQYF. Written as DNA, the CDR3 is TGCGCCAGCAGCGCGGACAGTAGCTACGAGCAGTACTTC.

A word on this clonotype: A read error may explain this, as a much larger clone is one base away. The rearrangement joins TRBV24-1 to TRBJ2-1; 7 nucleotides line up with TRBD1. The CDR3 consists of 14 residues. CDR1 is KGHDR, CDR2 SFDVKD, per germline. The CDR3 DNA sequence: TGTGCCACCAGTGATTTTGGGCAGGGGGATGAGCGGTTCTTC. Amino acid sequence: CATSDFGQGDERFF.

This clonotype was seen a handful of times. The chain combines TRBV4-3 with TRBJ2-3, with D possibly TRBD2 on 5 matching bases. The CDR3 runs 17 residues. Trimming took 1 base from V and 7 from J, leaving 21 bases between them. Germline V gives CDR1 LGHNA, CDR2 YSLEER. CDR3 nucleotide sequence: TGCGCCAGCAGCCAAGGAGTAGGACTCACTAGATTCAATACGCAGTATTTT. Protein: CASSQGVGLTRFNTQYF.

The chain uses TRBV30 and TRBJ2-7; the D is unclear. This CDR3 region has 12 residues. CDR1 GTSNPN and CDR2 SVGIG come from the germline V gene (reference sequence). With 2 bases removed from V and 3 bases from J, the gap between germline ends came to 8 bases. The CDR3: CAWSTADYEQYF. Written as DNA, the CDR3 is TGTGCCTGGAGTACCGCGGACTACGAGCAGTACTTC.

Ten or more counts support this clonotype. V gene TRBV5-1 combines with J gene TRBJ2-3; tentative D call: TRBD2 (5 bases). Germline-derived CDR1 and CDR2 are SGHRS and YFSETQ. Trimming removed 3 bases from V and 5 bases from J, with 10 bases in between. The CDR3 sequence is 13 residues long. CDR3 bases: TGCGCCAGCAGCTACCTAGGACTAGATACGCAGTATTTT. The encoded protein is CASSYLGLDTQYF.